A single sample is the source of the 5 T cell receptor beta chains below, sequenced in a study of T-cell reconstitution after alpha-beta-depleted transplantation in children. Unique molecular identifiers were used in preparing the TCRbeta library. MiXCR, applied by TCRdb to the PCR reads, yields one record per CDR3 protein. Here the sample spans around 500,000 distinct CDR3 sequences, about 12% being singletons. The source was PBMCs from the stem cell graft donor, collected from the stem cell graft. The receptors originated from a human donor who donated a stem cell graft to a child with combined immunodeficiency.

This clonotype was observed a few times. The V gene is TRBV24-1, the J gene TRBJ1-1; tentative D call: TRBD1 (6 bases). The germline V gene has CDR1 KGHDR and CDR2 SFDVKD. CDR3 length: 13 amino acids. The germline V and J ends were trimmed by 7 bases and 4 bases, with 12 bases remaining between them. CDR3 nucleotide sequence: TGTGCCACCAGGAAGACAGGCGGCACTGAAGCTTTCTTT. Translation gives CATRKTGGTEAFF.

A few counts support this clonotype. The chain carries TRBV27 and TRBJ2-1; 8 bases agree with TRBD2. The CDR3 runs to 15 residues. Germline CDR1 reads MNHEY; CDR2 reads SMNVEV (reference sequence). V lost 5 bases, J lost 5 bases, and 8 bases stayed unmatched. The DNA of the CDR3 is TGTGCCAGCAGTCCCCCGGGGGGGACGCACAATGAGCAGTTCTTC. Protein: CASSPPGGTHNEQFF.

The V gene is TRBV27, the J gene TRBJ2-1; a possible D gene is TRBD2 (6 bases). Germline CDR1 reads MNHEY; CDR2 reads SMNVEV (reference sequence). V gave up 6 bases and J gave up 7 bases, with 19 bases separating them. The CDR3 runs to 15 residues. CDR3 loop: CASRLGGSLGNEQFF. The CDR3 DNA reads as TGTGCCAGCAGACTCGGGGGTTCTCTTGGAAATGAGCAGTTCTTC.

This clonotype has more than one count but fewer than ten. V and J are TRBV18 and TRBJ2-1, with 7 bases lining up with TRBD2. The V gene end was trimmed by 1 base and the J gene end by 6 bases; junction bases not matched to a gene: 6. CDR1 is KGHSH and CDR2 is LQKENI in the germline V gene. This CDR3 comprises 15 residues. The CDR3 protein is CASSPRAGEINEQFF. CDR3 in DNA: TGTGCCAGCTCACCACGGGCGGGAGAGATCAATGAGCAGTTCTTC.

This clonotype was seen ten or more times. The chain couples TRBV12-3 or TRBV12-4 to TRBJ2-1; D ambiguous. V was clipped by 4 bases and J by 11 bases, with 6 bases between them. The CDR3 is 10 residues long. The CDR3 nucleotides read TGTGCCAGCAGTTATAGAAAGCAGTTCTTC. Encoded protein: CASSYRKQFF.